Below, 17 T cell receptor beta chains from the same sample are listed, as sequenced in a study of T-cell reconstitution after alpha-beta-depleted transplantation in children. This sample's TCRbeta library carried unique molecular identifier barcodes. MiXCR was run by TCRdb on the PCR reads, yielding one entry per CDR3 protein. Among hundreds of thousands of distinct CDR3 sequences, under 9.5% were seen once, and the ten largest hold 6.3%. The starting material was PBMCs, mostly from graft donor cells, obtained 180 days after TCRalphabeta/CD19-depleted stem cell transplant. Every receptor here comes from a male patient younger than 18 who had a stem cell transplant for acute lymphoblastic leukemia, so the T cells may come from the graft donor.

This clonotype has a count of ten or more. The chain employs TRBV9 and TRBJ2-3, with TRBD1 as a possible D gene (6 bases). This CDR3 is built from 15 residues. CDR1 and CDR2 (germline): SGDLS, YYNGEE. Trimming shortened V by 2 bases and J by 0 bases, and 10 bases separated the two germline ends. The CDR3 spells CASSVQTGSTDTQYF. CDR3 in DNA: TGTGCCAGCAGCGTCCAAACAGGGAGCACAGATACGCAGTATTTT.

In this sample, this clonotype turned up many times. The chain employs TRBV5-4 and TRBJ2-5; 13 bases line up with TRBD2. Germline lookup yields CDR1 SGHNT and CDR2 YYREEE (reference sequence). V was clipped by 4 bases and J by 5 bases; unmatched bases: 8. There are 16 residues in the CDR3. The CDR3 DNA follows: TGTGCCAGCAGCCCGGGGACTAGCGGGACCCGGGAGACCCAGTACTTC. It translates to CASSPGTSGTRETQYF.

This clonotype was seen ten or more times. V is TRBV12-3 or TRBV12-4 and J is TRBJ2-2; no clear D. Trimming took off 6 bases at V and 6 bases at J, with 17 bases between the two ends. The CDR3 totals 15 residues. The CDR3 bases are TGTGCCAGCAGCGCCATCGGCGACATAGCCGGGGAGCTGTTTTTT. Translating gives CASSAIGDIAGELFF.

As concerns this clonotype: A much larger clone sits a single nucleotide away, making a read error possible. This chain uses TRBV27 with TRBJ2-7, with 7 bases lining up with TRBD2. Germline lookup yields CDR1 MNHEY and CDR2 SMNVEV (reference sequence). The CDR3 contains 15 residues. Unmatched junction bases numbered 13, after V lost 6 bases and J lost 5 bases. CDR3 residues: CASRQGLFVFDEQYF. The CDR3 DNA follows: TGTGCCAGCAGGCAGGGACTATTCGTGTTTGACGAGCAGTACTTC.

This clonotype was counted ten times or more. The chain couples TRBV12-3 or TRBV12-4 to TRBJ2-7, with 9 bases identical to TRBD1. CDR3 length: 17 residues. J was trimmed by 1 base and V by 4 bases; bases with no gene match: 11. The CDR3 nucleotides are TGTGCCAGCAGTTCGTACAGGGGACAGGGAAGGTCCTACGAGCAGTACTTC. This codes for CASSSYRGQGRSYEQYF.

There are many counts of this clonotype. This chain connects TRBV7-2 to TRBJ2-7, with a possible D match to TRBD2 (7 bases). V was pared by 2 bases and J by 9 bases, with 14 bases between. The CDR3 spans 13 residues. The germline gives CDR1 SGHTA, CDR2 FQGNSA. The CDR3 is CASSLYGGAGQYF. The DNA for the CDR3 is TGTGCCAGCAGCTTATATGGGGGGGCCGGGCAGTACTTC.

In this sample, this clonotype turned up many times. The genes are TRBV3-1 and TRBJ1-1, with D tentatively TRBD1 (5 bases). The CDR3 runs to 15 residues. Germline CDR1 LGHDT, CDR2 YNNKEL (reference sequence). V gave up 5 bases and J gave up 1 base, with 14 bases separating them. The CDR3 loop reads CASSAPRAWNTEAFF. The CDR3, as DNA: TGTGCCAGCAGCGCCCCCAGGGCCTGGAACACTGAAGCTTTCTTT.

This clonotype was picked up many times. This chain uses TRBV5-1 with TRBJ2-3; 12 nucleotides line up with TRBD1. Germline V lookup: CDR1 SGHRS, CDR2 YFSETQ. This CDR3 comprises 15 residues. V was clipped by 4 bases and J by 6 bases; unmatched bases: 6. CDR3 protein: CASSTGTGGLDTQYF. CDR3 DNA: TGCGCCAGCAGCACCGGGACAGGGGGCTTGGATACGCAGTATTTT. The variable domain in full, with the rest retrieved from reference TRBV5-1 and TRBJ2-3, is KAGVTQTPRYLIKTRGQQVTLSCSPISGHRSVSWYQQTPGQGLQFLFEYFSETQRNKGNFPGRFSGRQFSNSRSEMNVSTLELGDSALYLCASSTGTGGLDTQYFGPGTRLTVL.

About this clonotype: A read error may explain this, as a much larger clone is one base away. The V gene is TRBV7-9, the J gene TRBJ2-5, with a possible D match to TRBD2 (6 bases). CDR3 length equals 16 residues. Deletions cut 4 bases from V and 0 bases from J, with 15 bases between. The germline gives CDR1 SEHNR, CDR2 FQNEAQ (reference sequence). The CDR3 sequence: CASSSDRRGNQETQYF. In DNA form, the CDR3 reads TGTGCCAGCAGCTCAGACCGCCGGGGGAACCAAGAGACCCAGTACTTC. Full variable domain (rest looked up from reference TRBV7-9 and TRBJ2-5): DTGVSQNPRHKITKRGQNVTFRCDPISEHNRLYWYRQTLGQGPEFLTYFQNEAQLEKSRLLSDRFSAERPKGSFSTLEIQRTEQGDSAMYLCASSSDRRGNQETQYFGPGTRLLVL.

This clonotype was detected ten times or more. The rearrangement uses TRBV11-2 and TRBJ2-7; 8 bases are a match to TRBD1. Trimming took 5 bases from V and 5 from J; bases not matched to a gene: 17. Germline loops: CDR1 SGHAT, CDR2 FQNNGV. CDR3 length equals 17 residues. CDR3 residues: CASSKETLTGGFHEQYF. In nucleotides, the CDR3 is TGTGCCAGCAGCAAAGAAACCTTAACAGGGGGTTTCCACGAGCAGTACTTC.

At least ten counts were recorded for this clonotype. The chain couples TRBV7-2 to TRBJ2-7; D gene ambiguous. Germline-derived CDR1 and CDR2 are SGHTA and FQGNSA. The CDR3 extends over 13 amino acids. Trimming pared 1 base from V and 4 bases from J, leaving 8 bases between. The CDR3 DNA sequence: TGTGCCAGCAGCTTAGTACAGCTATACGAGCAGTACTTC. Its protein is CASSLVQLYEQYF.

This clonotype was observed many times. A clone one base away is much larger, so this may be a read error. CDR3 amino acids: CASSPLLLVDTEAFF. In DNA, the CDR3 is TGCGCCAGCAGCCCCCTTTTATTAGTAGACACTGAAGCTTTCTTT. V and J are TRBV4-1 and TRBJ1-1, with D unclear. CDR3 size: 15 residues. V shed 4 bases and J shed 3 bases, with 15 bases lying between them. In germline, CDR1 is MGHRA, CDR2 YSYEKL.

This clonotype was picked up many times. The J gene is TRBJ1-1, the V gene TRBV12-3 or TRBV12-4; 7 bases align to TRBD1. CDR3 length: 15 amino acids. The junction had 6 bases not matched to a gene; V was cut back by 5 bases and J by 0 bases. In nucleotides, the CDR3 is TGTGCCAGCAGTCCCGACAGGGTGCTGAACACTGAAGCTTTCTTT. This translates into CASSPDRVLNTEAFF.

In its sample, this clonotype was seen many times. The chain recombines TRBV14 with TRBJ2-5; 13 bases match TRBD2. The CDR3 spans 15 residues. Germline-derived CDR1 and CDR2 are SGHDN and FVKESK. V gave up 4 bases and J gave up 2 bases; unmatched junction bases: 1. The CDR3 sequence: CASSPGLAGQETQYF. The DNA for the CDR3 is TGTGCCAGCAGCCCGGGACTAGCGGGGCAAGAGACCCAGTACTTC.

Many counts were recorded for this clonotype. The chain links TRBV7-2 to TRBJ1-3; no definite D call. With 0 bases removed from V and 4 bases from J, the gap between germline ends came to 7 bases. Germline lookup yields CDR1 SGHTA and CDR2 FQGNSA. CDR3 size: 14 residues. CDR3 coding DNA: TGTGCCAGCAGCTTAGCGGTTTACGGAAACACCATATATTTT. This translates into CASSLAVYGNTIYF. Full variable domain (missing parts from reference TRBV7-2 and TRBJ1-3): GAGVSQSPSNKVTEKGKDVELRCDPISGHTALYWYRQSLGQGLEFLIYFQGNSAPDKSGLPSDRFSAERTGGSVSTLTIQRTQQEDSAVYLCASSLAVYGNTIYFGEGSWLTVV.

This clonotype has just a few counts. The chain has TRBV7-3 and TRBJ2-1; 12 nucleotides agree with TRBD2. The CDR3 runs 16 residues. The germline V gene has CDR1 SGHTA and CDR2 FQGTGA. V trimming: 5 bases; J trimming: 5 bases; junction bases outside the gene matches: 7. As DNA, the CDR3 is TGTGCCAGCAGCATGACTAGCGGGAGTGGTAACAATGAGCAGTTCTTC. Amino acids: CASSMTSGSGNNEQFF.

There are many counts of this clonotype. The V gene is TRBV4-2, the J gene TRBJ2-1; D is unclear. Germline assignment: CDR1 LGHNA and CDR2 YNFKEQ. The CDR3 has 17 amino acids. V lost 0 bases and J 0 bases, leaving 12 bases between the germline ends. This CDR3 reads CASSQDTLPPSYNEQFF. CDR3 bases: TGTGCCAGCAGCCAAGATACGCTACCTCCCTCCTACAATGAGCAGTTCTTC.